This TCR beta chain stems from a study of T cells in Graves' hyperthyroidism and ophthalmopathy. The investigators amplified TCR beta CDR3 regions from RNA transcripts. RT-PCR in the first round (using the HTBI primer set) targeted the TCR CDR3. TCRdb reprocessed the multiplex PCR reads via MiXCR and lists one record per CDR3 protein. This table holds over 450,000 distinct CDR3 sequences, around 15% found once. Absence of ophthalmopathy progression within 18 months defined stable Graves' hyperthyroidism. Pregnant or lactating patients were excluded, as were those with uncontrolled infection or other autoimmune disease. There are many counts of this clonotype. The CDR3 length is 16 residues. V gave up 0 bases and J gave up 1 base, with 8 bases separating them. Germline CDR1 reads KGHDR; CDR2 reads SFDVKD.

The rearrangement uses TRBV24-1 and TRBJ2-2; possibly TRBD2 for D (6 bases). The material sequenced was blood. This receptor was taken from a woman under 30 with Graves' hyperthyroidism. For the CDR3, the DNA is TGTGCCACCAGTGATTTGTCCGGGAGGAACACCGGGGAGCTGTTTTTT. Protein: CATSDLSGRNTGELFF.